This entry is about one T cell receptor (beta chain). This same CDR3 is encoded by further DNA sequences in the sample. This specimen comes from a study of shared clonotypes between healthy human individuals. Some clones are missing from TCRdb's copy, which holds only in-frame ones; the method was immunoSEQ multiplex PCR. This sample has roughly 2.2 million clones; about 92% occur once, and the top ten carry 0.35% to 0.5%. Germline values: CDR1 MNHEY, CDR2 SVGAGI. V lost 4 bases, J lost 5 bases, and 5 bases lay in between. The CDR3 runs 11 residues. The specimen sequenced was naive CD4+ T cells from PBMCs. Subset in this sample: CD45RA+ positively selected. The rearrangement uses TRBV6-5 and TRBJ1-2; D not certain. This sequence was found in a man aged 18-30 years in good health. Some clones in this sample may be carry-over from other donors' samples. CDR3 sequence: CASSWGYGYTF. For the CDR3, the DNA is TGTGCCAGCAGTTGGGGATATGGCTACACCTTC.